This T cell receptor (beta chain) was observed in a study of OX40 agonist ivuxolimab in advanced cancers. Study information: Patients' therapy was ivuxolimab, an antibody that acts as an agonist of OX40 (CD134). Among those enrolled, mean age was about 63 years (range roughly 20 to 85) and approximately 80% were male.

Repertoires were generated with immunoSEQ multiplex PCR, while TCRdb's copy carries only in-frame clones and drops some. The sample holds some 100,000 clones, roughly 90% seen once. Note on this clone: The antigen is undetermined.

Sampling times: baseline, cycle 4 day 1, cycle 7 day 1. The CDR3 is 12 amino acids. With 4 bases clipped from V and 11 bases from J, the junction kept 7 bases outside the gene matches. The germline CDR1 and CDR2 sequences are MDHEN and SYDVKM. The study's findings and limits: Dosing at 0.1 to 3.0 mg/kg was accompanied by clonal expansion of CD4+ and CD8+ blood T cells by week 6.

This rearrangement joins TRBV28 to TRBJ1-1; the match to TRBD1 covers 7 bases. Sequencing used CD4+ or CD8+ T cells sorted from blood, obtained in a trial of the OX40 agonist ivuxolimab. The clonotype was recovered from an adult with an advanced solid tumor such as melanoma, head and neck, liver or kidney cancer. The CDR3 coding sequence is TGTGCCAGCAGTTCCGACAGGGAATGGGCTTTCTTT. Translating it yields CASSSDREWAFF.